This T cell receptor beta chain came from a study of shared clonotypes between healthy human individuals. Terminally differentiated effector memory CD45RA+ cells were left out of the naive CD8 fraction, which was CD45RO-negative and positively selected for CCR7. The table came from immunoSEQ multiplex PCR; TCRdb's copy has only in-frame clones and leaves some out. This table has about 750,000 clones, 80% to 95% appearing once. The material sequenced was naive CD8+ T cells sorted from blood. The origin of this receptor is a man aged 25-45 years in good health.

DNA of the CDR3: TGTGCCAGCAGCCCGGGCCTTAGCTCCTACGAGCAGTACTTC. Its protein product is CASSPGLSSYEQYF. The chain combines TRBV28 with TRBJ2-7; D not resolved. Between the trimmed V and J ends, which lost 6 bases and 0 bases, there was a span of 12 bases. In germline, CDR1 is MDHEN, CDR2 SYDVKM. The CDR3 has 14 residues.